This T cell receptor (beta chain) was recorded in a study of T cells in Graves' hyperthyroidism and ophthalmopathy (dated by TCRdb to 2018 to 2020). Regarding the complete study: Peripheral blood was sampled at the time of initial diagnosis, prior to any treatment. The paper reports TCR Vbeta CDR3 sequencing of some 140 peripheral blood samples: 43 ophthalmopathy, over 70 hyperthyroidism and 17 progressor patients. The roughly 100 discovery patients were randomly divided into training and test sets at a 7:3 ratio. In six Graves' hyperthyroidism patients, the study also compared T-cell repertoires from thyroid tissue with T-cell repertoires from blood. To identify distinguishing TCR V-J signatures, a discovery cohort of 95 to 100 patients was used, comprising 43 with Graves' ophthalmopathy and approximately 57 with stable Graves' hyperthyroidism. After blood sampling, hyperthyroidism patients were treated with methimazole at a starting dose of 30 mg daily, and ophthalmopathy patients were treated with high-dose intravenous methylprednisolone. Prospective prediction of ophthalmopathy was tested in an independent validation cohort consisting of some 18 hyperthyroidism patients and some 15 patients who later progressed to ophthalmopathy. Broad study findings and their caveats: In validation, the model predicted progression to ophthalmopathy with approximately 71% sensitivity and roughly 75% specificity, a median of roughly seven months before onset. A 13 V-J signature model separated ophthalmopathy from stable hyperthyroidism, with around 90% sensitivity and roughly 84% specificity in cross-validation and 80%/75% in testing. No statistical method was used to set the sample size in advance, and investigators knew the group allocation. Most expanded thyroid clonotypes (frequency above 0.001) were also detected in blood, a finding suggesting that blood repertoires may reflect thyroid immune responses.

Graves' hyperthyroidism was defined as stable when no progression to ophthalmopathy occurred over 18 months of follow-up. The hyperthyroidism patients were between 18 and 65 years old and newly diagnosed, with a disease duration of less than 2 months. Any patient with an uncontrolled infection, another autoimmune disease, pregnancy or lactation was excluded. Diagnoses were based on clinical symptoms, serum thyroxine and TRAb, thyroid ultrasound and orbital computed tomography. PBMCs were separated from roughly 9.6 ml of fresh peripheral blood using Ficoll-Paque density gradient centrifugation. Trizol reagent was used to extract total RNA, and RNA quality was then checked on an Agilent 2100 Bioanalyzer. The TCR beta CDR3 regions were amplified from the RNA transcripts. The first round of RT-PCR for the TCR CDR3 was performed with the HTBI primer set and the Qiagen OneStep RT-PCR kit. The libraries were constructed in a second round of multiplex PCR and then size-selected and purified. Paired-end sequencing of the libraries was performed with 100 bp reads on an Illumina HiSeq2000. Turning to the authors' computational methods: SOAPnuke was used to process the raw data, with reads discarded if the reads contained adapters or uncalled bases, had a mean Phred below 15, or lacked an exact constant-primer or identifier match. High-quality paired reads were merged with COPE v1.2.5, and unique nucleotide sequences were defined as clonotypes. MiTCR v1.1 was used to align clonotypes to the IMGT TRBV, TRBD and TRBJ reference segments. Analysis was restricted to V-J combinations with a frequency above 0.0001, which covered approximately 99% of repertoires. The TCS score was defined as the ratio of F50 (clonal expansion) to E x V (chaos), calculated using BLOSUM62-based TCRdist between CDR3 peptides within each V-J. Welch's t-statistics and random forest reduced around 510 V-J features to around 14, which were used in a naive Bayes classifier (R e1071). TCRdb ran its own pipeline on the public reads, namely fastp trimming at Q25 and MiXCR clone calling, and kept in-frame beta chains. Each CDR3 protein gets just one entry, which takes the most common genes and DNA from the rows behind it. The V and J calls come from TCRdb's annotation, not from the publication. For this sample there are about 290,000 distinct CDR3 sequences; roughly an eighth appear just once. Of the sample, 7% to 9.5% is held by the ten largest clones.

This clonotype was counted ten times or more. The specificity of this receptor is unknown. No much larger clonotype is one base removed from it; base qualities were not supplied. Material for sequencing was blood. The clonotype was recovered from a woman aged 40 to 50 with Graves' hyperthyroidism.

DNA sequence: TGCAGTGCTAGACTTGACAGTAATTCACCCCTCCACTTT. It is translated as CSARLDSNSPLHF. The chain employs TRBV20-1 and TRBJ1-6; a weak D assignment points to TRBD1 (5 bases agree). From its cysteine to its phenylalanine, the CDR3 spans 13 amino acids. Just CDR3 DNA is preserved here, 39 bases in frame from base 1. Trimming at the junction amounts to 2 bases on V and 6 bases on J, and the germline ends lie 8 bases apart. Reading the germline V gene (reference sequence) gives CDR1 DFQATT and CDR2 SNEGSKA.